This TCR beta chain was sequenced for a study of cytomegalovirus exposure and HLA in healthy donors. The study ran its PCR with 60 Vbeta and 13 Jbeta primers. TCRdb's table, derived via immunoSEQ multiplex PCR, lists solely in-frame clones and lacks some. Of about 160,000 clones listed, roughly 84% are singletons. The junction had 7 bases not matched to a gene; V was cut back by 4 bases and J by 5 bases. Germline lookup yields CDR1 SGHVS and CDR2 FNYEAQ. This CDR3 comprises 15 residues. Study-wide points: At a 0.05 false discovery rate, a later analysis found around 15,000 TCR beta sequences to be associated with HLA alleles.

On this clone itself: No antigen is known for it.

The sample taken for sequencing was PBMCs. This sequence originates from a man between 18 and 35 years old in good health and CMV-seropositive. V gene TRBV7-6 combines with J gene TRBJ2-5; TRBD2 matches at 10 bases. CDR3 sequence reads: CASSSSGGEWETQYF. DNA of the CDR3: TGTGCCAGCAGCTCAAGCGGGGGGGAGTGGGAGACCCAGTACTTC.